This T cell receptor beta chain was profiled in a study of T cells in Graves' hyperthyroidism and ophthalmopathy. Study details: It was at initial diagnosis, before any treatment, that peripheral blood was collected.

This clonotype was detected a few times. Clinical symptoms, serum thyroxine and TRAb, thyroid ultrasound and orbital computed tomography were used for the diagnoses. Looked up from germline, CDR1 is WNHNN and CDR2 is SYGVQD (reference sequence). V lost 2 bases to trimming and J lost 2 bases; unmatched junction nucleotides: 5. CDR3 length: 17 amino acids. The investigators amplified TCR beta CDR3 regions from RNA transcripts. Primed by the HTBI set, a first-round RT-PCR was run on the TCR CDR3. TCRdb analysed the multiplex PCR reads with MiXCR anew, one entry per CDR3 protein. The sample records fewer than 900,000 distinct CDR3 sequences, around 17% being singletons.

V is TRBV10-1 and J is TRBJ2-2; 10 positions match TRBD2. Source material: blood. This receptor was obtained from a young man with Graves' hyperthyroidism. CDR3 sequence reads: CASSEGLAERNTGELFF. The CDR3 bases are TGCGCCAGCAGTGAGGGACTAGCGGAGAGAAACACCGGGGAGCTGTTTTTT.